This is a list of T cell receptor beta chains from one sample in a study of blood T cell repertoires in COVID-19. Assay used: immunoSEQ multiplex PCR; TCRdb lists only in-frame clones, some missing. The sample has 35,000 to 45,000 clones, about 81% seen once; the top ten hold 35% to 45%. The sample comprised peripheral blood. Source of these receptors: a human donor in a cohort sampled during active or convalescent COVID-19. The donor label of this sample is uncertain. The CDR3 runs from the conserved cysteine through the conserved F or W. The D gene is left open where the match is weak. Not all rows give a size; the values are once, few, many and, for expanded clones, a class.

v_gene,abundance,d_gene,j_gene,CDR3nt,CDR3aa
TRBV29-1,-,TRBD1,TRBJ1-5,TGCAGCGTCGCTACAGGGGTAGGCAATCAGCCCCAGCATTTT,CSVATGVGNQPQHF
TRBV13,few,-,TRBJ2-1,TGTGCCAGCAGCTTAGTTCCGGGTGAGCAGTTCTTC,CASSLVPGEQFF
TRBV19,-,TRBD1,TRBJ1-5,TGTGCCAGTATGGGGGTACAGGGGGGCAATCAGCCCCAGCATTTT,CASMGVQGGNQPQHF
TRBV6-2/TRBV6-3,few,TRBD1,TRBJ1-5,TGTGCCAGCAGTTACTCAAGGACAGGGGTTCAGCCCCAGCATTTT,CASSYSRTGVQPQHF
TRBV19,-,-,TRBJ2-4,TGTGCCAGTAGTGTCGGACAGAACAACATTCAGTACTTC,CASSVGQNNIQYF
TRBV5-6,-,TRBD1,TRBJ1-1,TGTGCCAGCAGCCCAGGACAGGGGAGGCCGAGGACTGAAGCTTTCTTT,CASSPGQGRPRTEAFF
TRBV30,-,-,TRBJ1-2,TGTGCCTGGAGTGTACAGCTGGGGACTTCTGGCTACACCTTC,CAWSVQLGTSGYTF
TRBV18,once,-,TRBJ1-3,TGTGCCAGCTCCTCAGAGGGTCACTCTGGAAACACCATATATTTT,CASSSEGHSGNTIYF
TRBV5-1,-,-,TRBJ1-2,TGCGCCAGCAGCTTGACCGGTACGGGATCCTCTATCGGCTACACCTTC,CASSLTGTGSSIGYTF
TRBV5-1,-,TRBD1,TRBJ1-1,TGCGCCAGCAGCTCCGGACAGGGGACTGAAGCTTTCTTT,CASSSGQGTEAFF